This entry lists 11 T cell receptor beta chains sequenced from one sample in a study of blood T cell repertoires in COVID-19. Repertoires were generated with immunoSEQ multiplex PCR, while TCRdb's copy carries only in-frame clones and drops some. This sample has 70,000 to 100,000 clones, with 90% found just once. The sample taken for sequencing was peripheral blood. The receptors stem from an elderly woman with active or convalescent COVID-19.

The chain employs TRBV18 and TRBJ2-2; TRBD2 agrees at 7 bases. The CDR3 is 19 amino acids. V lost 2 bases and J lost 0; bases outside the gene matches: 12. CDR1 and CDR2 from the germline V gene are KGHSH and LQKENI. In DNA form, the CDR3 reads TGTGCCAGCTCACCAGGACGGCGGGAGACCCCCGCGAACACCGGGGAGCTGTTTTTT. It encodes CASSPGRRETPANTGELFF. Full variable domain (outside the CDR3, taken from reference TRBV18 and TRBJ2-2): NAGVMQNPRHLVRRRGQEARLRCSPMKGHSHVYWYRQLPEEGLKFMVYLQKENIIDESGMPKERFSAEFPKEGPSILRIQQVVRGDSAAYFCASSPGRRETPANTGELFFGEGSRLTVL.

A few counts support this clone. CDR3 DNA: TGCGCCAGCAGAGCCGGGACAGGGGGCAACGAGCAGTACTTC. It specifies CASRAGTGGNEQYF. V usage is TRBV5-1 and J usage is TRBJ2-7; TRBD1 agrees at 12 bases. This CDR3 has 14 amino acids. Germline assignment: CDR1 SGHRS and CDR2 YFSETQ. After removal of 5 bases from V and 5 bases from J, the junction contained 5 bases not matched to a gene. Together with reference TRBV5-1 and TRBJ2-7, the CDR3 gives the full variable domain: KAGVTQTPRYLIKTRGQQVTLSCSPISGHRSVSWYQQTPGQGLQFLFEYFSETQRNKGNFPGRFSGRQFSNSRSEMNVSTLELGDSALYLCASRAGTGGNEQYFGPGTRLTVT.

The V and J genes are TRBV4-1 and TRBJ1-2; TRBD1 aligns across 8 bases. Unmatched junction bases numbered 5, after V lost 3 bases and J lost 2 bases. From germline, CDR1 is MGHRA and CDR2 YSYEKL. The CDR3 extends over 15 amino acids. CDR3 residues: CASSHPDRVNYGYTF. The CDR3 DNA is TGCGCCAGCAGCCACCCGGACAGGGTCAACTATGGCTACACCTTC.

The rearrangement joins TRBV5-4 to TRBJ2-4; no firm D call. CDR1 SGHNT and CDR2 YYREEE come from the germline V gene (reference sequence). The V gene lost 3 bases and the J gene lost 3 bases, with 22 bases spanning the gap. There are 18 residues in the CDR3. CDR3 nucleotide sequence: TGTGCCAGCAGCTATGCGCCAATGCCAGGTCAAGGCAAAAACATTCAGTACTTC. Residues: CASSYAPMPGQGKNIQYF.

The V call is TRBV4-3, the J call TRBJ2-1; a weak D match, TRBD1 (5 bases). Trimming removed 0 bases from V and 7 bases from J, with 16 bases in between. The CDR3 contains 16 residues. Germline V gene lookup returns CDR1 LGHNA and CDR2 YSLEER. CDR3 loop: CASSQDGQGTRNEQFF. The DNA for the CDR3 is TGCGCCAGCAGCCAAGATGGGCAGGGTACGAGAAATGAGCAGTTCTTC.

This sequence joins TRBV6-4 and TRBJ2-7; D is perhaps TRBD2 (5 bases). V shed 8 bases and J shed 3 bases, with 14 bases lying between them. CDR3 size: 13 residues. Germline V lookup: CDR1 MRHNA, CDR2 SNTAGT. DNA for the CDR3: TGTGCCAGCTCTCCTGCTCGGGGCTACGAGCAGTACTTC. This sequence encodes CASSPARGYEQYF.

The chain employs TRBV5-1 and TRBJ1-3; perhaps TRBD1 as D (6 bases). V shed 4 bases and J shed 4 bases, with 12 bases lying between them. The V gene's germline CDR1 is SGHRS and CDR2 YFSETQ. CDR3 length equals 14 residues. DNA of the CDR3: TGCGCCAGCAGCACACAGGGTGAAGGAAACACCATATATTTT. Translated, it gives CASSTQGEGNTIYF.

The rearrangement joins TRBV27 to TRBJ2-2; D uncertain. The germline gives CDR1 MNHEY, CDR2 SMNVEV (reference sequence). CDR3 length equals 12 residues. The V end lost 4 bases, the J end lost 8 bases, and 8 bases lay between the germline ends. The CDR3: CASSSDWGELFF. For the CDR3, the DNA is TGTGCCAGCAGTTCCGACTGGGGGGAGCTGTTTTTT.

V is TRBV28 and J is TRBJ2-2; 7 bases are shared with TRBD1. The CDR3 loop spans 13 amino acids. Trimming removed 7 bases from V and 7 bases from J; junction bases left unmatched: 6. Germline values: CDR1 MDHEN, CDR2 SYDVKM. CDR3 bases: TGTGCCAGCATTTACAGGGGCTACGGGGAGCTGTTTTTT. Its translation is CASIYRGYGELFF.

This chain connects TRBV7-2 to TRBJ2-2; possible D gene TRBD2, 7 bases. CDR1 and CDR2 from the germline V gene are SGHTA and FQGNSA. The CDR3 runs to 15 residues. Trimming cost V 5 bases and J 4 bases, with 14 bases left between them. CDR3 loop: CASSLGGRPTGELFF. CDR3 coding DNA: TGTGCCAGCAGCCTCGGGGGGCGTCCCACCGGGGAGCTGTTTTTT.

V gene TRBV10-1 combines with J gene TRBJ2-7, with a possible D match to TRBD2 (5 bases). Trimming shortened V by 6 bases and J by 2 bases, and 14 bases separated the two germline ends. The germline V gene encodes CDR1 WNHNN and CDR2 SYGVQD (reference sequence). This CDR3 spans 14 amino acids. The CDR3 loop reads CASSAGGSTYEQYF. In DNA, the CDR3 is TGCGCCAGCAGCGCGGGCGGTTCCACCTACGAGCAGTACTTC.